Following are 29 T cell receptor beta chains from one sample sequenced in a study of blood T cell repertoires in COVID-19. TCRdb's copy holds only in-frame clones and misses some; the assay was immunoSEQ multiplex PCR. The data contain fewer than 150,000 clones, just over 70% of them singletons. The specimen sequenced was peripheral blood. The source of these receptors is a human donor with acute or convalescent COVID-19. The donor label of this sample is uncertain.

The chain has TRBV7-3 and TRBJ1-1; tentative D call: TRBD1 (5 bases). This CDR3 has 15 residues. Deletions cut 2 bases from V and 1 base from J, with 11 bases between. The germline V gene encodes CDR1 SGHTA and CDR2 FQGTGA. CDR3 coding DNA: TGTGCCAGCAGCTTACTGGGGCTTGCGAACACTGAAGCTTTCTTT. It encodes CASSLLGLANTEAFF.

The chain carries TRBV6-5 and TRBJ2-5; 8 nucleotides agree with TRBD1. Unmatched junction bases numbered 11, after V lost 7 bases and J lost 4 bases. Per the germline V gene, CDR1 is MNHEY and CDR2 is SVGAGI. The CDR3 is 15 amino acids. The DNA for the CDR3 is TGTGCCAGCAACCCCGGGGCGACAGGGGCAGAGACCCAGTACTTC. This encodes CASNPGATGAETQYF.

This clone has only a few counts. The chain employs TRBV12-3 or TRBV12-4 and TRBJ2-7; TRBD1 aligns across 9 bases. V gave up 6 bases and J gave up 4 bases; unmatched junction bases: 4. The CDR3 runs 13 residues. The DNA of the CDR3 is TGTGCCAGCAGCCCGACAGGGGGATACGAGCAGTACTTC. This codes for CASSPTGGYEQYF.

The chain is built from TRBV9 and TRBJ2-1; 12 bases agree with TRBD2. J was trimmed by 7 bases and V by 4 bases; bases with no gene match: 9. Germline values: CDR1 SGDLS, CDR2 YYNGEE. The CDR3 is 16 amino acids. The CDR3 nucleotides read TGTGCCAGCAGCCGTAGGACTAGCGGGGAGTCAAATGAGCAGTTCTTC. The encoded protein is CASSRRTSGESNEQFF.

The chain joins TRBV5-1 to TRBJ2-3; D not resolved. The CDR3 sequence is 15 residues long. V lost 0 bases and J 0 bases, leaving 8 bases between the germline ends. Germline V gene data show CDR1 as SGHRS and CDR2 as YFSETQ. The chain's CDR3 is CASSLDPGSTDTQYF. DNA of the CDR3: TGCGCCAGCAGCTTGGACCCCGGGAGCACAGATACGCAGTATTTT.

This chain uses TRBV19 with TRBJ2-3; D might be TRBD2 (6 bases). This CDR3 comprises 14 residues. Germline CDR1 and CDR2: LNHDA and SQIVND (reference sequence). Trimming left V 3 bases short and J 5 bases short, with 12 bases between. This CDR3 is CASSMQGGGDTQYF. In DNA, the CDR3 is TGTGCCAGTAGTATGCAGGGAGGAGGAGATACGCAGTATTTT.

This clone has ten or more counts. V gene TRBV2 combines with J gene TRBJ2-5; 8 bases line up with TRBD1. This CDR3 spans 20 amino acids. CDR1 SNHLY and CDR2 FYNNEI come from the germline V gene. V lost 6 bases to trimming and J lost 2 bases; unmatched junction nucleotides: 23. The CDR3 DNA follows: TGTGCCAGCAGGAAGACCTTTTTGGGTGGCGCTAGGACAGGGCAAGAGACCCAGTACTTC. This codes for CASRKTFLGGARTGQETQYF.

This chain joins TRBV4-1 and TRBJ2-5; 8 bases match TRBD2. This CDR3 is 19 amino acids long. Unmatched junction bases numbered 17, after V lost 5 bases and J lost 0 bases. The V gene's germline CDR1 is MGHRA and CDR2 YSYEKL. CDR3 amino acids: CASSGGPFGAGGHQETQYF. As DNA, the CDR3 is TGCGCCAGCAGCGGAGGGCCCTTCGGTGCGGGGGGCCACCAAGAGACCCAGTACTTC.

As concerns this clone: In the same sample, other DNA sequences code for this CDR3. V gene TRBV19 combines with J gene TRBJ2-6; D is ambiguous. V was trimmed by 7 bases and J by 0 bases, leaving 7 bases between them. The CDR3 loop spans 14 amino acids. The germline CDR1 and CDR2 sequences are LNHDA and SQIVND (reference sequence). The CDR3 here is CASNRGSGANVLTF. The CDR3 coding sequence is TGTGCCAGTAATAGAGGCTCTGGGGCCAACGTCCTGACTTTC.

The chain links TRBV2 to TRBJ1-1; TRBD1 might be the D (5 bases). Trimming took off 8 bases at V and 3 bases at J, with 13 bases between the two ends. This CDR3 is 13 amino acids long. Germline V gene data show CDR1 as SNHLY and CDR2 as FYNNEI. CDR3 DNA sequence: TGTGCCAGCGGGGGGGTATGGGACACTGAAGCTTTCTTT. As protein: CASGGVWDTEAFF.

V usage is TRBV19 and J usage is TRBJ2-1; a possible D gene is TRBD1 (6 bases). Germline V lookup: CDR1 LNHDA, CDR2 SQIVND (reference sequence). This CDR3 is built from 14 residues. Trimming shortened V by 4 bases and J by 3 bases, and 10 bases separated the two germline ends. Written as DNA, the CDR3 is TGTGCCAGTAGTACAGGGGAAATCTACAATGAGCAGTTCTTC. Translating it yields CASSTGEIYNEQFF.

The CDR3 is CASSLRTGLGVETQYF. CDR3 nucleotide sequence: TGTGCCAGCAGCTTAAGGACAGGGCTTGGGGTTGAGACCCAGTACTTC. The chain has TRBV7-6 and TRBJ2-5; 8 nucleotides match TRBD1. V shed 2 bases and J 5 bases; nucleotides not matched to a gene: 10. Per the germline V gene, CDR1 is SGHVS and CDR2 is FNYEAQ. The CDR3 covers 16 residues.

In its sample, this clone was seen once. CDR3 nucleotide sequence: TGTGCCAGTAGTATAACTAGCCGGGAAGAGACCCAGTACTTC. Its protein product is CASSITSREETQYF. J is TRBJ2-5 and V is TRBV19; possible D gene TRBD2, 6 bases. From germline, CDR1 is LNHDA and CDR2 SQIVND (reference sequence). Trimming took off 2 bases at V and 3 bases at J, with 10 bases between the two ends. The CDR3 totals 14 residues.

This rearrangement joins TRBV3-1 (or the pseudogene TRBV3-2) to TRBJ1-1, with unresolved D. Germline CDR1 reads LGHDT; CDR2 reads YNNKEL (reference sequence). Between the trimmed V and J ends, which lost 3 bases and 2 bases, there was a span of 7 bases. This CDR3 region has 13 residues. The CDR3, as DNA: TGTGCCAGCAGCCAGGGCCATAACACTGAAGCTTTCTTT. Its protein product is CASSQGHNTEAFF.

This chain joins TRBV5-1 and TRBJ2-1; D might be TRBD2 (6 bases). V lost 0 bases and J 2 bases, leaving 12 bases between the germline ends. The CDR3 length is 16 residues. The germline CDR1 and CDR2 sequences are SGHRS and YFSETQ. The CDR3 bases are TGCGCCAGCAGCTTGGTCATTAGCGGACCCTACAATGAGCAGTTCTTC. Protein: CASSLVISGPYNEQFF. Using reference TRBV5-1 and TRBJ2-1 for the parts outside the CDR3, the full variable domain is KAGVTQTPRYLIKTRGQQVTLSCSPISGHRSVSWYQQTPGQGLQFLFEYFSETQRNKGNFPGRFSGRQFSNSRSEMNVSTLELGDSALYLCASSLVISGPYNEQFFGPGTRLTVL.

This rearrangement joins TRBV5-1 to TRBJ1-2; D is unclear. The germline V and J ends were trimmed by 0 bases and 2 bases, with 8 bases remaining between them. Per the germline V gene, CDR1 is SGHRS and CDR2 is YFSETQ. This CDR3 has 14 amino acids. The CDR3 sequence: CASSLGEYNYGYTF. The CDR3 bases are TGCGCCAGCAGCTTGGGCGAGTACAACTATGGCTACACCTTC.

This chain uses TRBV3-1 (or the pseudogene TRBV3-2) with TRBJ2-3; 12 bases align to TRBD2. Germline values: CDR1 LGHDT, CDR2 YNNKEL (reference sequence). The CDR3 sequence is 20 residues long. V shed 4 bases and J 0 bases; nucleotides not matched to a gene: 14. CDR3 coding DNA: TGTGCCAGCAGCCGAAAAGCTACTAGCGGGGGGTACTCTAGCACAGATACGCAGTATTTT. Its translation: CASSRKATSGGYSSTDTQYF.

This clone has only one observation. The V call is TRBV5-1, the J call TRBJ1-1; 11 bases agree with TRBD1. The CDR3 runs to 16 residues. Germline loops: CDR1 SGHRS, CDR2 YFSETQ. V shed 4 bases, J shed 4 bases, and the junction held 9 bases outside the gene matches. The CDR3, as DNA: TGCGCCAGCAGCCGGACAGGGGGCGCGAGGGTCACTGAAGCTTTCTTT. Protein sequence: CASSRTGGARVTEAFF.

The V and J genes are TRBV9 and TRBJ2-1; D gene unclear. This CDR3 spans 13 amino acids. With 1 base removed from V and 9 bases from J, the gap between germline ends came to 11 bases. Germline values: CDR1 SGDLS, CDR2 YYNGEE. CDR3 DNA: TGTGCCAGCAGCGTACGACCAGCGACTGAGCAGTTCTTC. Protein sequence: CASSVRPATEQFF. Together with reference TRBV9 and TRBJ2-1, the CDR3 gives the full variable domain: DSGVTQTPKHLITATGQRVTLRCSPRSGDLSVYWYQQSLDQGLQFLIQYYNGEERAKGNILERFSAQQFPDLHSELNLSSLELGDSALYFCASSVRPATEQFFGPGTRLTVL.

V gene TRBV2 combines with J gene TRBJ2-2; D not certain. The CDR3 contains 12 residues. With 3 bases removed from V and 7 bases from J, the gap between germline ends came to 6 bases. Germline CDR1 SNHLY, CDR2 FYNNEI. The CDR3: CASSDSFGELFF. The CDR3 DNA reads TGTGCCAGCAGTGACTCTTTCGGGGAGCTGTTTTTT.

V gene TRBV10-3 combines with J gene TRBJ1-4, with D unresolved. V dropped 0 bases and J dropped 7 bases, with 3 bases sitting between them. CDR3 length equals 12 residues. Looked up from germline, CDR1 is ENHRY and CDR2 is SYGVKD. The chain's CDR3 is CAISESSEKLFF. The DNA for the CDR3 is TGTGCCATCAGTGAGTCTAGTGAAAAACTGTTTTTT.

The CDR3 is CASSRVGLGQYF. CDR3 DNA: TGTGCCAGCAGTCGCGTGGGGCTTGGGCAGTACTTC. The V gene is TRBV6-5, the J gene TRBJ2-7; tentatively, D is TRBD1 (5 bases). The CDR3 covers 12 residues. From germline, CDR1 is MNHEY and CDR2 SVGAGI. Between the trimmed V and J ends, which lost 5 bases and 9 bases, there was a span of 14 bases.

This clone was found a few times. The chain recombines TRBV6-1 with TRBJ1-5; possible D gene TRBD1, 5 bases. The CDR3 runs to 17 residues. CDR1 MNHNS and CDR2 SASEGT come from the germline V gene. V shed 1 base and J shed 0 bases, with 13 bases lying between them. The CDR3 sequence is CASSEEGYRYSNQPQHF. For the CDR3, the DNA is TGTGCCAGCAGTGAAGAGGGCTACAGGTATAGCAATCAGCCCCAGCATTTT.

The rearrangement links TRBV28 to TRBJ2-7, with 12 positions matching TRBD1. Germline V gene data show CDR1 as MDHEN and CDR2 as SYDVKM. This CDR3 is built from 14 residues. The V segment lost 5 bases and the J segment 7 bases; nucleotides outside the gene matches: 6. The CDR3 protein is CASSLGTGGREQYV. The CDR3 DNA reads TGTGCCAGCAGTCTCGGGACAGGGGGCCGTGAGCAGTACGTC.

The rearrangement uses TRBV10-3 and TRBJ2-5, with 10 bases identical to TRBD2. The CDR3 length is 16 residues. J gave up 1 base and V 4 bases, and 6 bases lay outside the gene matches. CDR1 and CDR2 from the germline V gene are ENHRY and SYGVKD. CDR3 DNA sequence: TGTGCCATCAGTGGGAAAGCGGGGGGGCCCCAAGAGACCCAGTACTTC. Its protein is CAISGKAGGPQETQYF.

The CDR3 DNA reads TGTGCCAGCAGTTTTCCCCGAGGGGGTAAGAGCACTGAAGCTTTCTTT. It is translated as CASSFPRGGKSTEAFF. The J gene is TRBJ1-1, the V gene TRBV28; tentative D call: TRBD1 (6 bases). The length of the CDR3 is 16 residues. Per germline, CDR1 MDHEN and CDR2 SYDVKM. Trimming left V 3 bases short and J 4 bases short, with 18 bases between. Complete variable domain (other parts from reference TRBV28 and TRBJ1-1): DVKVTQSSRYLVKRTGEKVFLECVQDMDHENMFWYRQDPGLGLRLIYFSYDVKMKEKGDIPEGYSVSREKKERFSLILESASTNQTSMYLCASSFPRGGKSTEAFFGQGTRLTVV.

This clone was seen only a few times. This chain connects TRBV6-5 to TRBJ1-6, with 9 bases identical to TRBD1. Germline CDR1 is MNHEY and CDR2 is SVGAGI. The trim removed 2 bases at V and 9 bases at J, leaving 5 bases unmatched. This CDR3 region has 15 residues. CDR3 sequence (DNA): TGTGCCAGCAGTTACGGGACAGGGCCGGTTTCACCCCTCCACTTT. Translated, it gives CASSYGTGPVSPLHF.

The V call is TRBV19, the J call TRBJ1-5, with 9 positions matching TRBD1. Trimming at V came to 0 bases and at J to 9 bases, leaving 6 bases not matched to a gene. CDR1 is LNHDA and CDR2 is SQIVND in the germline V gene (reference sequence). The CDR3 covers 15 residues. In nucleotides, the CDR3 is TGTGCCAGTAGTATAGATGGGACAGGGACACGGCCCCAGCATTTT. Residues: CASSIDGTGTRPQHF.

The chain couples TRBV19 to TRBJ2-3, with TRBD2 identical over 10 bases. Germline CDR1 and CDR2: LNHDA and SQIVND (reference sequence). The CDR3 runs 15 residues. Trimming at V came to 3 bases and at J to 5 bases, leaving 5 bases not matched to a gene. The CDR3, as DNA: TGTGCCAGTAGTATTATGCCTAGCGGGGGAGATACGCAGTATTTT. It encodes CASSIMPSGGDTQYF.